Below are 13 T cell receptor beta chains sequenced from a single sample in a study of cytomegalovirus exposure and HLA in healthy donors. The PCR had 60 Vbeta and 13 Jbeta primers. Method: immunoSEQ multiplex PCR; TCRdb's copy keeps in-frame clones and lacks some. The specimen's table records 150,000 to 200,000 clones. The sample consisted of PBMCs. The origin of the receptors is a woman aged 18-35 years in good health and CMV-seropositive.

V and J are TRBV18 and TRBJ1-2, with a tentative D call TRBD1 (5 bases). CDR3 length: 13 residues. The V end was cut by 4 bases, the J end by 4 bases, with 10 bases between. Looked up from germline, CDR1 is KGHSH and CDR2 is LQKENI. Here the CDR3 reads CASSLDRSYGYTF. CDR3 DNA: TGTGCCAGCTCACTAGACAGAAGCTATGGCTACACCTTC.

This chain connects TRBV11-3 to TRBJ1-1; maybe TRBD1 (5 bases). Germline values: CDR1 SGHNT, CDR2 YENEEA. The CDR3 has 12 residues. V dropped 5 bases and J dropped 7 bases, with 11 bases sitting between them. CDR3 in amino acids: CASSRRGGEAFF. The CDR3 DNA reads TGTGCCAGCAGCCGGAGGGGCGGTGAAGCTTTCTTT.

The rearrangement uses TRBV18 and TRBJ1-1; 11 bases fit TRBD1. The germline CDR1 and CDR2 sequences are KGHSH and LQKENI. V was pared by 2 bases and J by 4 bases, with 0 bases of the junction left unmatched. The CDR3 has 14 residues. CDR3 in amino acids: CASSPGQGATEAFF. The CDR3 DNA is TGTGCCAGCTCACCAGGACAGGGGGCCACTGAAGCTTTCTTT.

This chain links TRBV5-1 with TRBJ1-4, with 7 bases fitting TRBD1. The CDR3 runs 14 residues. From germline, CDR1 is SGHRS and CDR2 YFSETQ. With V trimmed by 4 bases and J by 4 bases, 4 bases remained unmatched. The CDR3 reads CASSMGQINEKLFF. CDR3 bases: TGCGCCAGCAGCATGGGACAGATTAATGAAAAACTGTTTTTT.

As regards this clone: Sequence at one end of the junction differs from germline and may be a read error. The rearrangement joins TRBV13 to TRBJ1-1; tentatively, D is TRBD1 (6 bases). Germline CDR1 and CDR2: PRHDT and FYEKMQ (reference sequence). The CDR3 is 15 residues long. CDR3 nucleotide sequence: TGTGCCAGCAGCTCCTTCAGGGGTTCGAACGCTGAAGCTTTCTTT. Residues: CASSSFRGSNAEAFF.

The chain links TRBV18 to TRBJ1-4, with TRBD1 matching 7 bases. This CDR3 is 15 amino acids long. Germline V gives CDR1 KGHSH, CDR2 LQKENI. Trimming took 4 bases from V and 2 from J; bases not matched to a gene: 4. This chain's CDR3 is CASSLSGQTNEKLFF. The CDR3 region has the DNA TGTGCCAGCTCACTATCGGGACAGACTAATGAAAAACTGTTTTTT.

V is TRBV4-1 and J is TRBJ2-1, with 10 bases identical to TRBD1. The germline CDR1 and CDR2 sequences are MGHRA and YSYEKL. V was pared by 1 base and J by 9 bases, with 9 bases of the junction left unmatched. The CDR3 spans 16 residues. CDR3 region: CASSQVAGQGSFEQFF. CDR3 nucleotides: TGCGCCAGCAGCCAAGTCGCGGGACAGGGGTCTTTTGAGCAGTTCTTC.

Notes on this clone: The junction and the germline gene differ at one end; a read error may be behind it. The chain employs TRBV27 and TRBJ2-7; D is ambiguous. The CDR3 is 13 amino acids. Germline V gene lookup returns CDR1 MNHEY and CDR2 SMNVEV (reference sequence). The DNA for the CDR3 is TGTGCCAGCAGTTTATCGCCGGGTTACGGGCAGTACTTC. It codes for CASSLSPGYGQYF.

This chain joins TRBV19 and TRBJ2-5; 10 nucleotides agree with TRBD2. The J segment lost 0 bases and the V segment lost 3 bases, leaving 7 bases of the junction unmatched. The germline V gene encodes CDR1 LNHDA and CDR2 SQIVND (reference sequence). The CDR3 sequence is 17 residues long. In DNA form, the CDR3 reads TGTGCCAGTAGTATGGGGGGGACTAGCGATTACCAAGAGACCCAGTACTTC. Its translation: CASSMGGTSDYQETQYF.

The chain recombines TRBV6-5 with TRBJ1-5; 8 positions agree with TRBD1. The CDR3 contains 15 residues. J lost 2 bases, V lost 7 bases, and 7 bases had no gene match. Germline V gene sequence: CDR1 MNHEY, CDR2 SVGAGI. CDR3 protein: CASTPPGQGNQPQHF. CDR3 sequence (DNA): TGTGCCAGCACCCCCCCGGGACAGGGCAATCAGCCCCAGCATTTT.

This chain uses TRBV4-1 with TRBJ1-1; possibly TRBD1 for D (5 bases). Trimming shortened V by 0 bases and J by 2 bases, and 13 bases separated the two germline ends. This CDR3 region has 16 residues. Germline V gives CDR1 MGHRA, CDR2 YSYEKL. The CDR3 bases are TGCGCCAGCAGCCAAGAACAGCGCAGGGCCAACACTGAAGCTTTCTTT. This encodes CASSQEQRRANTEAFF.

The chain is built from TRBV5-4 and TRBJ1-4; D is ambiguous. The CDR3 has 15 residues. Per germline, CDR1 SGHNT and CDR2 YYREEE (reference sequence). V was clipped by 0 bases and J by 0 bases, with 6 bases between them. The chain's CDR3 is CASSLDPTTNEKLFF. In nucleotides, the CDR3 is TGTGCCAGCAGCTTGGATCCTACAACTAATGAAAAACTGTTTTTT.

V usage is TRBV7-2 and J usage is TRBJ2-4, with 8 bases identical to TRBD2. Germline loops: CDR1 SGHTA, CDR2 FQGNSA. This CDR3 comprises 12 residues. V lost 5 bases and J lost 12; bases outside the gene matches: 6. The CDR3 spells CASSERGGTQYF. In nucleotides, the CDR3 is TGTGCCAGCAGCGAACGGGGGGGGACTCAGTACTTC.